Below, one TCR beta chain is given with its context. No antigen is known for it. Assay used: immunoSEQ multiplex PCR; TCRdb lists only in-frame clones, some missing. The profile shows around 30,000 clones, around 71% of them singletons. This entry is derived from a study of PD-1 blockade in classical Hodgkin lymphoma. In every patient, relapse followed autologous stem cell transplantation, while exposure to brentuximab vedotin differed. Best responses were complete response, partial response or progressive disease. Findings of the study overall: CD4+ TCR diversity, unlike CD8+, rose significantly by C4D1. Relapsed/refractory patients reportedly had lower baseline diversity than newly diagnosed patients. Undefined causes, possibly disease activity or prior therapy, underlie the repertoire differences.

This sequence was found in a human donor with classical Hodgkin lymphoma. Here the sequenced sample was peripheral blood mononuclear cells (PBMCs), taken before the second cycle of nivolumab.

The CDR3 sequence is CASSSGRGPYNEQFF. CDR3 DNA: TGTGCCAGCAGCTCTGGCAGGGGCCCCTACAATGAGCAGTTCTTC. The V gene is TRBV5-8, the J gene TRBJ2-1, with D possibly TRBD1 on 6 matching bases. Germline CDR1 and CDR2: SGHTS and YDEGEE. V was clipped by 3 bases and J by 2 bases, with 12 bases between them. This CDR3 contains 15 residues.